This T cell receptor beta chain is drawn from a study of blood T cell repertoires in COVID-19. Under the authors' procedure: Scientists estimated how many nucleated cells there were by amplifying reference gene primers. The table came from immunoSEQ multiplex PCR; TCRdb's copy has only in-frame clones and leaves some out. V, J and clone size are taken as reported in that table, and D and trimming were inferred from the DNA itself. The sample contains tens of thousands of clones, roughly 71% of which appear only once. The germline CDR1 and CDR2 sequences are SGHKS and YYEKEE (reference sequence). This CDR3 has 15 residues. V trimming: 0 bases; J trimming: 8 bases; junction bases outside the gene matches: 5. Enrolled during active infection, Seattle patients were then followed longitudinally.

Sample: peripheral blood. V and J are TRBV5-5 and TRBJ1-6; 7 nucleotides agree with TRBD1. This clonotype was sampled from a man between 60 and 75 years old with COVID-19, enrolled during active disease. CDR3 sequence: CASSLGQGMDSPLHF. The CDR3 region has the DNA TGTGCCAGCAGCTTGGGACAGGGTATGGATTCACCCCTCCACTTT. The whole variable domain, filled in from reference TRBV5-5 and TRBJ1-6, reads DAGVTQSPTHLIKTRGQQVTLRCSPISGHKSVSWYQQVLGQGPQFIFQYYEKEERGRGNFPDRFSARQFPNYSSELNVNALLLGDSALYLCASSLGQGMDSPLHFGNGTRLTVT.